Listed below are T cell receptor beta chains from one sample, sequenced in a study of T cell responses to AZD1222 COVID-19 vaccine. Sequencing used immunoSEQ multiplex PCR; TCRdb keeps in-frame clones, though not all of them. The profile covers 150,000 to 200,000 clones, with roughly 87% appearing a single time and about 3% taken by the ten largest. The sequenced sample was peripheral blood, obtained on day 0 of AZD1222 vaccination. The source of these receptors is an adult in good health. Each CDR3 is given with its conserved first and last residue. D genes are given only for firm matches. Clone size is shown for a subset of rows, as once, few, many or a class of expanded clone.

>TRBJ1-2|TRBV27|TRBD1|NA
TGTGCCACCCGCCCAGGGGGCCTCCTCTATGGCTACACCTTC
CATRPGGLLYGYTF
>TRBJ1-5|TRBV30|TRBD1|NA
TGTGCCTGGAGTGTGGGACAGAGGCTTTTCAATCAGCCCCAGCATTTT
CAWSVGQRLFNQPQHF
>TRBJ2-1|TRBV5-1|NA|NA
TGCGCCAGCAGCTTGGCAGCGGCGGCCTACAATGAGCAGTTCTTC
CASSLAAAAYNEQFF
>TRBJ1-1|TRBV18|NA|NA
TGTGCCAGCTCACCACCGGTCCGGGGTAGGAATACTGAAGCTTTCTTT
CASSPPVRGRNTEAFF
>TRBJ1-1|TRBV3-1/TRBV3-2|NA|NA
TGTGCCAGCAGCCAAATCCGAAGGCCTAACACTGAAGCTTTCTTT
CASSQIRRPNTEAFF
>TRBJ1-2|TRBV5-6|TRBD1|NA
TGTGCCAGCAGTAGACAGGGACTCTACTATGGCTACACCTTC
CASSRQGLYYGYTF
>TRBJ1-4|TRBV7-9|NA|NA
TGTGCCAGCAGCTTAAACCAGGGCCGTAATGAAAAACTGTTTTTT
CASSLNQGRNEKLFF
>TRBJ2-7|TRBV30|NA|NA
TGTGCCTGGAGTCTGGGACATGACTACGAGCAGTACTTC
CAWSLGHDYEQYF
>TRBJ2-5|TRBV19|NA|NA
TGTGCCAGTAGCCAAAATTGGGGTCCGGAGACCCAGTACTTC
CASSQNWGPETQYF
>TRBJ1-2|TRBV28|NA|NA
TGTGCCAGCACCTGGGTCGGCGGCTACACCTTC
CASTWVGGYTF
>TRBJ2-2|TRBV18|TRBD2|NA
TGTGCCAGCTCATCCCTGGGACTAGCGGGGACCGGGGAGCTGTTTTTT
CASSSLGLAGTGELFF
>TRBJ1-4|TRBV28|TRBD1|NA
TGTGCCAGCAAGGGGACAGGCCATGAAAAACTGTTTTTT
CASKGTGHEKLFF
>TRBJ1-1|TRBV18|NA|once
TGTGCCAGCTCACAGGTTGGTACGGGCTTCGGCACTGAAGCTTTCTTT
CASSQVGTGFGTEAFF
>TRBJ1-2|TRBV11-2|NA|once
TGTGCCAGCAGCCGGCTGGCGTACTATGGCTACACCTTC
CASSRLAYYGYTF